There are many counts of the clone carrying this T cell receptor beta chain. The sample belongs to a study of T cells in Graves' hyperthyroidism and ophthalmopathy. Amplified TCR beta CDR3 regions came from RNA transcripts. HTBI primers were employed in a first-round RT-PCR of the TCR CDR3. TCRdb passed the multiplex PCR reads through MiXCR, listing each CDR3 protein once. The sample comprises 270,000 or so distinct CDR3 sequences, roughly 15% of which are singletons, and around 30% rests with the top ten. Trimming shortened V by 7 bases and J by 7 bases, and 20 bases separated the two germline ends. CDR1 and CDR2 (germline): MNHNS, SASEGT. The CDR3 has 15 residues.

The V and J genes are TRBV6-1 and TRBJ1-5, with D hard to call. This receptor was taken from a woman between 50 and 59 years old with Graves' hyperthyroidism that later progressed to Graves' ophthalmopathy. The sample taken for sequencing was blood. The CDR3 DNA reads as TGTGCCAGCACTGGTTGGTCCGGCCCGAGCCAGCCCCAGCATTTT. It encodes CASTGWSGPSQPQHF.